This record covers a single TCR beta chain. Its specific antigen is unknown. No clone much larger than this one lies a single base away; base qualities are absent. For sequencing of the TCRbeta CDR3 region, genomic DNA was extracted from the sorted cells. The immunoSEQ Assay was used for sequencing of TCRbeta CDR3 regions. TCRdb provides this immuneACCESS table in a form limited to in-frame rearrangements. Some clones are lacking; in checked studies, under half of them reflect an unresolved V gene, and why the rest are absent is not known. In this sample the table shows roughly 80,000 clones, under 90% of which occur a single time. Jointly, the top ten make up more than 1.5% of the sample. V drops 1 base and J drops 6 bases, leaving 7 bases in between. The CDR3 runs 13 amino acids, cysteine and phenylalanine included. This entry keeps only the CDR3 DNA: 39 bases, framed from base 1. According to the germline V gene, CDR1 reads SGHVS and CDR2 reads FQNEAQ.

The data originate from a study of OX40 agonist ivuxolimab in advanced cancers. Describing the broader study: Ivuxolimab was a fully human IgG2 agonistic monoclonal antibody targeting the costimulatory receptor OX40 (CD134). Intravenous ivuxolimab was administered to patients every 2 weeks at six dose levels: 0.01, 0.1, 0.3, 1.5, 3 and 10 mg/kg. Of the approximately 53 patients in dose escalation, about 20 had hepatocellular carcinoma, about 15 had melanoma, 9 had renal cell carcinoma and 9 had head and neck cancer. In the dose-escalation cohort, around 80% of patients were male, and the mean age was around 65 years with a range of roughly 23 to 79. Prior anti-PD-1, anti-PD-L1 or anti-CTLA-4 therapy was permitted, and checkpoint inhibitors had been received by roughly 40% of dose-escalation patients. Partial responses were achieved by three dose-escalation patients, of whom one had hepatocellular carcinoma and two had cutaneous melanoma. Peripheral TCRbeta sequencing was intended to test whether TCR sequence diversity was altered and clonal T-cell expansion was caused by ivuxolimab. The paper describes the monotherapy dose-escalation part (N of about 52 patients) of the phase I trial of ivuxolimab. Results and caveats for the whole study, not just this receptor: Which antigens the clonally expanded peripheral T cells were specific for was not determined. In the 0.1-3.0 mg/kg groups, partial responders had among the lowest normalized peripheral clonal expansion, particularly in CD8+ T cells. At doses of 0.1 to 3.0 mg/kg, clonal expansion of both CD4+ and CD8+ T cells in blood was seen between baseline and week 6. After ivuxolimab, expanded clones were on average more numerous among CD8+ T cells than among CD4+ T cells. Low levels of normalized T-cell clonal expansion were also seen in some nonresponding patients.

Patients with a history of autoimmune disease or receiving systemic immunosuppression were excluded from the trial. In every dose cohort, peripheral blood was drawn for TCR sequencing at baseline, cycle 4 day 1, and cycle 7 day 1. The samples were drawn from a first-in-human, open-label, multicenter phase I dose-escalation trial of ivuxolimab. Adults with locally advanced or metastatic melanoma, renal cell, hepatocellular, or head and neck squamous cell carcinoma were enrolled in the trial. Before TCR sequencing, CD4+ T cells and CD8+ T cells were sorted from peripheral blood as separate populations.

Source: CD4+ or CD8+ T cells sorted from blood, taken in a trial of the OX40 agonist ivuxolimab. The source of this sequence is an adult with an advanced solid tumor such as melanoma, head and neck, liver or kidney cancer. The V gene is TRBV7-8 and the J gene is TRBJ1-5, with the D gene too uncertain to name. The CDR3 protein sequence reads: CASSLDQVQPQHF. The nucleotides are TGTGCCAGCAGCTTAGATCAGGTTCAGCCCCAGCATTTT.